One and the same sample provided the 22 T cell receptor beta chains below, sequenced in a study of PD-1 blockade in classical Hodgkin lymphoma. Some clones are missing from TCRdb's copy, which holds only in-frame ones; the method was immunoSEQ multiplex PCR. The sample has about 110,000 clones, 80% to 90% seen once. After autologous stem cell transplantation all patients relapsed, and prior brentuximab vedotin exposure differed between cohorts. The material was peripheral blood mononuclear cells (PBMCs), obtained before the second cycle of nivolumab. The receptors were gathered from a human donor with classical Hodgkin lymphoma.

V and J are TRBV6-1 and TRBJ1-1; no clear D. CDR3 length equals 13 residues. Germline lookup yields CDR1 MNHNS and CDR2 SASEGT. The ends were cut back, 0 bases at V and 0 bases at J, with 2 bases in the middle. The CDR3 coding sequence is TGTGCCAGCAGTGAAGCCATGAACACTGAAGCTTTCTTT. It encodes CASSEAMNTEAFF.

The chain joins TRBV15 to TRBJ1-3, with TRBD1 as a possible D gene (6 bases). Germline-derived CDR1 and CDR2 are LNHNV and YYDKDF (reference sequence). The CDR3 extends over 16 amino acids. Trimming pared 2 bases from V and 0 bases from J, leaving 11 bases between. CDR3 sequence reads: CATSRSKGGSGNTIYF. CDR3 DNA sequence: TGTGCCACCAGCAGATCGAAGGGGGGCTCTGGAAACACCATATATTTT.

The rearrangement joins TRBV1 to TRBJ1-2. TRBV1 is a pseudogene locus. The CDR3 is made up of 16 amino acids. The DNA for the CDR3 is TGCACCAGCAGATACATACGTGTGCGAAAGACCTATGGCTACACCTTC. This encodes CTSRYIRVRKTYGYTF.

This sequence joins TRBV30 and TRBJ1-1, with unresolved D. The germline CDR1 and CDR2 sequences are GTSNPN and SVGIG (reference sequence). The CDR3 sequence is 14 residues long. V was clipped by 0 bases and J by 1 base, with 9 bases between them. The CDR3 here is CAWSVLSSNTEAFF. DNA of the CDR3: TGTGCCTGGAGTGTCCTATCCTCGAACACTGAAGCTTTCTTT.

The CDR3 sequence is CAWSVSRGTASNTEAFF. The CDR3 region has the DNA TGTGCCTGGAGTGTATCAAGGGGGACAGCATCGAACACTGAAGCTTTCTTT. The chain links TRBV30 to TRBJ1-1, with 7 bases aligning to TRBD1. Germline V lookup: CDR1 GTSNPN, CDR2 SVGIG (reference sequence). There are 17 residues in the CDR3. With V trimmed by 0 bases and J by 1 base, 11 bases remained unmatched.

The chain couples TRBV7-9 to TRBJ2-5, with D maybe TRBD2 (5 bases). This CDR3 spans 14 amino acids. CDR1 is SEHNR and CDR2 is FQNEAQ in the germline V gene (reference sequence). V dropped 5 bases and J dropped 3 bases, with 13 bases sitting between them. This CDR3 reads CASSPDYGEETQYF. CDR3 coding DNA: TGTGCCAGCAGCCCTGACTATGGTGAAGAGACCCAGTACTTC.

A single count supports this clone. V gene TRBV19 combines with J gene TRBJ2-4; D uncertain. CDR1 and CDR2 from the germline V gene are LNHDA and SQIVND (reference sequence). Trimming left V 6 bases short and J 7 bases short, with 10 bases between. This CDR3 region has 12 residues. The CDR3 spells CASRGYNNIQYF. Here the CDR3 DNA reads TGTGCCAGTAGGGGGTATAACAACATTCAGTACTTC. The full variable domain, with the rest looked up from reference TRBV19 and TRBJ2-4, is DGGITQSPKYLFRKEGQNVTLSCEQNLNHDAMYWYRQDPGQGLRLIYYSQIVNDFQKGDIAEGYSVSREKKESFPLTVTSAQKNPTAFYLCASRGYNNIQYFGAGTRLSVL.

Here the CDR3 DNA reads TGTGCCAGCAGCCCGAAGGGACAGGTCGCCCTTGAAGCTTTCTTT. It specifies CASSPKGQVALEAFF. This chain links TRBV6-1 with TRBJ1-1, with 8 bases matching TRBD1. V gave up 6 bases and J gave up 7 bases; unmatched junction bases: 13. The CDR3 consists of 15 residues. Germline V gene data show CDR1 as MNHNS and CDR2 as SASEGT.

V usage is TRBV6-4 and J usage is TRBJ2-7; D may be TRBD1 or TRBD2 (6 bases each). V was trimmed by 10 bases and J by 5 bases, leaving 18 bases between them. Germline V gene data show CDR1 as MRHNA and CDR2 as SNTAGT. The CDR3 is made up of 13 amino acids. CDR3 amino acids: CANNTGRFDEQYF. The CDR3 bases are TGTGCCAACAATACAGGGAGGTTTGACGAGCAGTACTTC.

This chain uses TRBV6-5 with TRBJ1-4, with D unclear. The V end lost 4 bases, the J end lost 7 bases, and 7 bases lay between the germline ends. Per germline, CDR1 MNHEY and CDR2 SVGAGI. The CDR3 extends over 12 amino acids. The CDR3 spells CASSFRAEKLFF. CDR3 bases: TGTGCCAGCAGTTTCCGGGCTGAAAAACTGTTTTTT.

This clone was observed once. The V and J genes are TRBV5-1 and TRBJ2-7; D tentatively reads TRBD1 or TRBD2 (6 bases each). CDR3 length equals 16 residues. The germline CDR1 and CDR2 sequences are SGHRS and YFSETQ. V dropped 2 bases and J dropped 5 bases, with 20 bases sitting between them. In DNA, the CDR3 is TGCGCCAGCAGCTTCAATGCCGGGGGCTTCGTCAACGAGCAGTACTTC. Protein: CASSFNAGGFVNEQYF.

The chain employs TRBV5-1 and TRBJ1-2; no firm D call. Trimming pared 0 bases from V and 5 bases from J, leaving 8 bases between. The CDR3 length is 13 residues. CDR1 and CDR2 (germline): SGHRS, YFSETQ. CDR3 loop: CASSLEGSYGYTF. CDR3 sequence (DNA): TGCGCCAGCAGCTTGGAGGGCAGTTATGGCTACACCTTC. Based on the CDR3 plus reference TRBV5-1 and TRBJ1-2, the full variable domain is KAGVTQTPRYLIKTRGQQVTLSCSPISGHRSVSWYQQTPGQGLQFLFEYFSETQRNKGNFPGRFSGRQFSNSRSEMNVSTLELGDSALYLCASSLEGSYGYTFGSGTRLTVV.

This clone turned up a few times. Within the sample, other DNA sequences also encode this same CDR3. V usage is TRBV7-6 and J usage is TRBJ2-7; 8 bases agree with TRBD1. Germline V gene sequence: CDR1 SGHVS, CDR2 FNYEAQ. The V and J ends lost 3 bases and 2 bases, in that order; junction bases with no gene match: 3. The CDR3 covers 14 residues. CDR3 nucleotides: TGTGCCAGCAGCTTTGGGACAGGTACCTACGAGCAGTACTTC. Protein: CASSFGTGTYEQYF.

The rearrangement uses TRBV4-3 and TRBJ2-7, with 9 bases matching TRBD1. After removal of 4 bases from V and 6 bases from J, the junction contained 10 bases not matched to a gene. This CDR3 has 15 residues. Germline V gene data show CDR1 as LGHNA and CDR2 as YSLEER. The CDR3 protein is CASSLRRDRVIEQYF. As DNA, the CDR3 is TGCGCCAGCAGCCTCCGCCGGGACAGGGTAATCGAGCAGTACTTC.

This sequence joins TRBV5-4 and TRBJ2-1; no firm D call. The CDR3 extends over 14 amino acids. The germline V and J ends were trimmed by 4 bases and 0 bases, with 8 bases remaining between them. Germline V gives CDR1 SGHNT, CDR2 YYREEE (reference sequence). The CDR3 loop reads CASSPASSYNEQFF. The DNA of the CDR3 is TGTGCCAGCAGCCCCGCTAGCTCCTACAATGAGCAGTTCTTC.

In nucleotides, the CDR3 is TGCGCCAGCAGCTTAGTCCCGGGACTAGCGGGAGGGCCGAACACCGGGGAGCTGTTTTTT. Protein: CASSLVPGLAGGPNTGELFF. The gene calls are TRBV5-1 and TRBJ2-2; 16 bases match TRBD2. V trimming: 2 bases; J trimming: 0 bases; junction bases outside the gene matches: 7. Germline CDR1 reads SGHRS; CDR2 reads YFSETQ. The CDR3 contains 20 residues.

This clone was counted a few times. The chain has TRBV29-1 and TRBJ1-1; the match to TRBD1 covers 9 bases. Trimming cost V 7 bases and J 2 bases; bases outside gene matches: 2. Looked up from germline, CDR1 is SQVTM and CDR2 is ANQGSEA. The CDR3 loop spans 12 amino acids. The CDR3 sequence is CSAGQGNTEAFF. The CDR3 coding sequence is TGCAGCGCGGGACAGGGAAACACTGAAGCTTTCTTT. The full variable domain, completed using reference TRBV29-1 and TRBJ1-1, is SAVISQKPSRDICQRGTSLTIQCQVDSQVTMMFWYRQQPGQSLTLIATANQGSEATYESGFVIDKFPISRPNLTFSTLTVSNMSPEDSSIYLCSAGQGNTEAFFGQGTRLTVV.

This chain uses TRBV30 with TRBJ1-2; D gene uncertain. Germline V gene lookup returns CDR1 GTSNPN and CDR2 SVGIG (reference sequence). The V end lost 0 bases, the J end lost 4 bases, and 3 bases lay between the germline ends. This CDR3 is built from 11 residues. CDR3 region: CAWSVSYGYTF. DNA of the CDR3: TGTGCCTGGAGTGTTTCCTATGGCTACACCTTC.

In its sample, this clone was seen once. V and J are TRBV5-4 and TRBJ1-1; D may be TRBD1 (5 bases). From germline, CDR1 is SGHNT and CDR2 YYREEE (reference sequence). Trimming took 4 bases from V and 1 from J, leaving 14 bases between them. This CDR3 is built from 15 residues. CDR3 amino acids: CASSPWDRANTEAFF. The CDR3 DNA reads TGTGCCAGCAGCCCCTGGGACCGAGCGAACACTGAAGCTTTCTTT.

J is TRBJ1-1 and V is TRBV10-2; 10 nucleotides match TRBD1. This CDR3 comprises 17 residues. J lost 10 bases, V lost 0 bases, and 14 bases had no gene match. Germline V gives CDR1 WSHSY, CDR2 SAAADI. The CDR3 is CASSESGTGALGTGAFF. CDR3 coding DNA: TGCGCCAGCAGTGAGTCGGGGACAGGGGCGTTGGGTACCGGAGCTTTCTTT.

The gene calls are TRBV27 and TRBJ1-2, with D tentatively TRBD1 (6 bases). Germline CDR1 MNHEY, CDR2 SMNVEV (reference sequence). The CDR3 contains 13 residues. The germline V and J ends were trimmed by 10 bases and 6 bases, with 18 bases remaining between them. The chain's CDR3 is CATLSTGAHGYTF. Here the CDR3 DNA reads TGTGCCACCCTTTCGACAGGCGCTCATGGCTACACCTTC.

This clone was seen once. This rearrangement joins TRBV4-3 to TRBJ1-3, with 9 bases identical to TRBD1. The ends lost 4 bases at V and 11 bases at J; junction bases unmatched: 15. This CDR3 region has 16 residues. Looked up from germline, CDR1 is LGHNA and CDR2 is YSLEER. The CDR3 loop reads CASSLAHGTGQSAIYF. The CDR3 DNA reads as TGCGCCAGCAGCCTGGCCCACGGGACAGGGCAGTCAGCCATATATTTT.